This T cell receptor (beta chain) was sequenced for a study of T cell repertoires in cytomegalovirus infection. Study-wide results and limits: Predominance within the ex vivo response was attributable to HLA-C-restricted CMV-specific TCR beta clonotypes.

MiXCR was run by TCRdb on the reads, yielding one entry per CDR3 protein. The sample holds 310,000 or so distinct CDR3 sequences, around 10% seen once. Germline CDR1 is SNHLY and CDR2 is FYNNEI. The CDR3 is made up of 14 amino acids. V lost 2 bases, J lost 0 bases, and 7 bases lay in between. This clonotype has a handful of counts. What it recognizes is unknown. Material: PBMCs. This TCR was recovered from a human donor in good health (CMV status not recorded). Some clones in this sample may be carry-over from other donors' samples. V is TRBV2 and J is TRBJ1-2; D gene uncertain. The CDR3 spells CASSEWRPNYGYTF. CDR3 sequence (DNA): TGTGCCAGCAGTGAATGGAGACCTAACTATGGCTACACCTTC.